The rows below give T cell receptor beta chains drawn from one sample of a study of CD8+ T cells in alopecia areata. Clones were sequenced by immunoSEQ multiplex PCR, and TCRdb holds only the in-frame ones, with some missing. The sample includes 150,000 to 200,000 clones, about 54% of them seen just once. The starting material was CD4+ T cells sorted from blood, obtained between weeks 55 and 70, from a patient treated with tofacitinib. The receptor source for this set is a human donor with alopecia areata. Both conserved end residues are part of each CDR3. A D gene is named only where the DNA matches it firmly. Only part of the rows carry a size: once, few, many, or a class if the clone is expanded.

size,V,length,J,D,DNA,CDR3
.,TRBV9,15,TRBJ1-5,.,TGTGCCAGCAGCGTTGGGTCCGGAGGCAATCAGCCCCAGCATTTT,CASSVGSGGNQPQHF
.,TRBV7-2,11,TRBJ2-2,.,TGTGCCAGCAGCTTGACCGGGGAGCTGTTTTTT,CASSLTGELFF
.,TRBV6-1,14,TRBJ1-2,.,TGTGCCAGCATCACTACAGTAGCTAACTATGGCTACACCTTC,CASITTVANYGYTF
.,TRBV4-1,13,TRBJ2-7,.,TGCGCCAGCAGCCCGGGGTGGGGAGACGAGCAGTACTTC,CASSPGWGDEQYF
once,TRBV5-1,16,TRBJ2-5,.,TGCGCCAGCAGCTGGGGACCTACAGGGTGGTTAGAAACCCAGTACTTC,CASSWGPTGWLETQYF
.,TRBV9,14,TRBJ2-5,.,TGTGCCAGCAGCGTGGCTAGCAGGCAAGAGACCCAGTACTTC,CASSVASRQETQYF
.,TRBV19,13,TRBJ2-2,.,TGTGCCAGTAGTTCCAGGGTTACCGGGGAGCTGTTTTTT,CASSSRVTGELFF
.,TRBV27,14,TRBJ1-5,.,TGTGCCAGCAGTTTTAGGGACGGCAATCAGCCCCAGCATTTT,CASSFRDGNQPQHF
.,TRBV11-1,14,TRBJ1-1,.,TGTGCCAGCAGCTTATCAACGGGGACGAGTGAAGCTTTCTTT,CASSLSTGTSEAFF
.,TRBV29-1,14,TRBJ2-7,TRBD1,TGCAGCGCCATAACGACAGGGCTTAGCTACGAGCAGTACTTC,CSAITTGLSYEQYF
.,TRBV18,15,TRBJ2-1,TRBD1,TGTGCCAGCTCACCGAGGTTCACAGGGGACAATGAGCAGTTCTTC,CASSPRFTGDNEQFF
.,TRBV19,18,TRBJ2-4,TRBD1,TGTGCCAGTAGTGCGAACCTCGGACAGGGCAGGGCCAAAAACATTCAGTACTTC,CASSANLGQGRAKNIQYF
many,TRBV19,13,TRBJ2-7,TRBD1,TGTGCCAGTAGTGGGACAGGGGGCTACGAGCAGTACTTC,CASSGTGGYEQYF
many,TRBV4-2,17,TRBJ2-5,.,TGTGCCAGCAGCCAAGAAATCAACTCCAGGGTATTGGAGACCCAGTACTTC,CASSQEINSRVLETQYF
.,TRBV9,13,TRBJ2-1,.,TGTGCCAGCAGCGTGGAGGCGGCGTCGGTGCAGTTCTTC,CASSVEAASVQFF
.,TRBV4-2,12,TRBJ1-5,.,TGTGCCAGCAGCCAAGGGGCTCAGCCCCAGCATTTT,CASSQGAQPQHF
.,TRBV30,14,TRBJ2-2,.,TGTGCCTGGAGTGTAACCCCGAACACCGGGGAGCTGTTTTTT,CAWSVTPNTGELFF
.,TRBV9,14,TRBJ2-5,.,TGTGCCAGCAGCGTAGAGGCTAGCAGTCGGACCCAGTACTTC,CASSVEASSRTQYF
many,TRBV6-5,12,TRBJ2-5,.,TGTGCCAGCAGGGTAGCCCAGGAGACCCAGTACTTC,CASRVAQETQYF
.,TRBV29-1,14,TRBJ2-1,TRBD1,TGCAGCGCGGACCGGGACAGGTTCTACAATGAGCAGTTCTTC,CSADRDRFYNEQFF
.,TRBV19,14,TRBJ2-5,.,TGTGCCAGTAGCACTCGACCGGACGCTGGATACCAGTACTTC,CASSTRPDAGYQYF
.,TRBV5-6,16,TRBJ1-6,.,TGTGCCAGCAGCATAAGGACAGACCCAATAAATTCACCCCTCCACTTT,CASSIRTDPINSPLHF
.,TRBV7-9,19,TRBJ2-6,.,TGTGCCAGCAGCTCGACCCGGGACACCCGGATGTCTGGGGCCAACGTCCTGACTTTC,CASSSTRDTRMSGANVLTF
few,TRBV5-1,14,TRBJ1-2,.,TGCGCCAGCAGCATTCAGGGGTCTAACTATGGCTACACCTTC,CASSIQGSNYGYTF
.,TRBV29-1,14,TRBJ1-1,.,TGCAGCGTTGGAGCTGTCTACCGGGACACTGAAGCTTTCTTT,CSVGAVYRDTEAFF
.,TRBV4-2,14,TRBJ1-5,.,TGTGCCAGCAGCCAAGCTCAGGGCAATCAGCCCCAGCATTTT,CASSQAQGNQPQHF
.,TRBV29-1,15,TRBJ2-4,.,TGCAGCGTTTCCTTTGACAGCCTAGCCAAAAACATTCAGTACTTC,CSVSFDSLAKNIQYF
.,TRBV5-6,14,TRBJ2-1,.,TGTGCCAGCAGCTTTATTACAGGGCCCGGTGAGCAGTTCTTC,CASSFITGPGEQFF
few,TRBV29-1,13,TRBJ2-3,TRBD1,TGCAGCGGGACAGGGATTAGCACAGATACGCAGTATTTT,CSGTGISTDTQYF
.,TRBV5-1,14,TRBJ1-1,.,TGCGCCAGCAGCCCGGCGGGCATGAACACTGAAGCTTTCTTT,CASSPAGMNTEAFF
few,TRBV29-1,15,TRBJ1-1,TRBD1,TGCAGCGTTGGTCTACCCAGGGGGCGCGGCACTGAAGCTTTCTTT,CSVGLPRGRGTEAFF
few,TRBV2,12,TRBJ2-7,.,TGTGCCAGCAGTGAGAGCCGTTCGCAGCAGTACTTC,CASSESRSQQYF
.,TRBV5-1,14,TRBJ2-5,.,TGCGCCAGCAGCTTGGCAGGCGGTCCGGAGACCCAGTACTTC,CASSLAGGPETQYF
.,TRBV30,13,TRBJ2-7,TRBD2,TGTGCCTGGAGTGTACGGGGGGCCTACGAGCAGTACTTC,CAWSVRGAYEQYF
few,TRBV4-2,14,TRBJ1-2,.,TGTGCCAGCAGCCAAGACTGGGGGAACTATGGCTACACCTTC,CASSQDWGNYGYTF
few,TRBV5-1,16,TRBJ2-5,.,TGCGCCAGCAGCTTGGCCGGAGGCGGTGGCCAAGAGACCCAGTACTTC,CASSLAGGGGQETQYF
.,TRBV2,11,TRBJ2-3,.,TGTGCCAGCAGGGGAAGGGATACGCAGTATTTT,CASRGRDTQYF
.,TRBV30,14,TRBJ1-2,.,TGTGCCTGGGTCCAGAGCGGCAGAACCTATGGCTACACCTTC,CAWVQSGRTYGYTF
.,TRBV5-1,14,TRBJ1-1,.,TGCGCCAGCAGCTTGGACAGATCGAACACTGAAGCTTTCTTT,CASSLDRSNTEAFF
.,TRBV4-2,12,TRBJ1-2,.,TGTGCCAGCAGCCAACAGGGATATGGCTACACCTTC,CASSQQGYGYTF
.,TRBV14,17,TRBJ2-7,TRBD1,TGTGCCAGCAGCCAAGGGACAGGGCCGCAGCTTGCCTACGAGCAGTACTTC,CASSQGTGPQLAYEQYF
few,TRBV5-1,18,TRBJ2-2,.,TGCGCCAGCAGCCCAGCGGCAGTTTGGGGGATGAACACCGGGGAGCTGTTTTTT,CASSPAAVWGMNTGELFF
.,TRBV14,15,TRBJ2-1,.,TGTGCCAGCAGCCCAACAGGGAGACTCTACAATGAGCAGTTCTTC,CASSPTGRLYNEQFF
.,TRBV15,14,TRBJ2-5,.,TGTGCCACCAGCAGAGATGTGGCGGTGGAGACCCAGTACTTC,CATSRDVAVETQYF
few,TRBV6-6,14,TRBJ1-2,TRBD1,TGTGCCAGCAGTTACAGAGGGACAGAAGATGGCTACACCTTC,CASSYRGTEDGYTF
.,TRBV5-1,15,TRBJ2-3,TRBD2,TGCGCCAGCAGCGCTGAACGGGTAGCGGGAGATACGCAGTATTTT,CASSAERVAGDTQYF
.,TRBV29-1,13,TRBJ2-1,TRBD2,TGCAGCTCTGGGACTACCTCTATGGATGAGCAGTTCTTC,CSSGTTSMDEQFF
.,TRBV5-1,15,TRBJ2-7,.,TGCGCCAGCAGCTTGGTGCCAGGGGGGGCCTACGAGCAGTACTTC,CASSLVPGGAYEQYF
.,TRBV29-1,12,TRBJ2-5,.,TGCAGCGTTGACGGGCTGGGAGAGACCCAGTACTTC,CSVDGLGETQYF
.,TRBV6-6,12,TRBJ1-4,.,TGTGCCGGAAGCCAGAATAATGAAAAACTGTTTTTT,CAGSQNNEKLFF
.,TRBV27,18,TRBJ2-7,TRBD1,TGTGCCAGCAGTTTAACTTTTCTTTCGGGACAGCCCACCGGTGAGCAGTACTTC,CASSLTFLSGQPTGEQYF
.,TRBV11-1,12,TRBJ2-5,.,TGTGCCAGCAGCTTAGCAGGAGAGACCCAGTACTTC,CASSLAGETQYF
.,TRBV2,13,TRBJ1-2,.,TGTGCCAGCAGTGAGAGGCAGTTCTATGGCTACACCTTC,CASSERQFYGYTF